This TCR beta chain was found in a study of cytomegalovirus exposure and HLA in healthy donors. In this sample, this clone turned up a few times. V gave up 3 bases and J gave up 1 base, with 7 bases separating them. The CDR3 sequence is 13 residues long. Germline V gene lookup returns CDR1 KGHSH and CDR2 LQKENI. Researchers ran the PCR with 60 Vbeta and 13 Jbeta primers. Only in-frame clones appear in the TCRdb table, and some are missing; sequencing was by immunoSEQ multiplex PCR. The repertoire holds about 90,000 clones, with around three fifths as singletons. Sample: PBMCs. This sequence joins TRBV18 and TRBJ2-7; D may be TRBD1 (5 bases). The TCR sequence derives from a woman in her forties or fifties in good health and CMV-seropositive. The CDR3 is CASSPTVSYEQYF. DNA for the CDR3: TGTGCCAGCTCACCGACAGTTTCCTACGAGCAGTACTTC.